This TCR beta chain was profiled in a study of cytomegalovirus exposure and HLA in healthy donors. Study-level results: The study labeled more than 150 TCR beta chains cytomegalovirus-associated. Subsequent analysis found a tendency for first-cohort TCR clusters to co-occur within the 90 to 150 validation repertoires. Reportedly, cytomegalovirus status was diagnosed with high sensitivity and specificity.

The germline gives CDR1 KGHSH, CDR2 LQKENI. The junction had 6 bases not matched to a gene; V was cut back by 0 bases and J by 1 base. The CDR3 length is 16 residues. Regarding this clone: Its target is not known.

Method: immunoSEQ multiplex PCR; TCRdb's copy keeps in-frame clones and lacks some. This sample has some 330,000 clones, with 86% found just once. The origin of this receptor is a woman between 18 and 29 years old in good health and CMV-seronegative. This chain joins TRBV18 and TRBJ2-7; 7 bases align to TRBD1. Sequenced input: PBMCs. The CDR3 DNA follows: TGTGCCAGCTCACCACCCTCAGGGGGATGGTCCTACGAGCAGTACTTC. The encoded protein is CASSPPSGGWSYEQYF.